One T cell receptor (beta chain) is described in this entry. The antigen is unknown. The trim removed 2 bases at V and 1 base at J, leaving 4 bases unmatched. Germline CDR1 and CDR2: KGHSH and LQKENI. CDR3 length equals 15 residues. Generated by immunoSEQ multiplex PCR, the TCRdb table keeps only in-frame clones and is missing some. The sample lists around 130,000 clones, 70% to 90% seen once, with more than 10% in the top ten. This specimen belongs to a study of T cell responses to AZD1222 COVID-19 vaccine. Study-level results: At 160-218 and 743-854, vaccine-associated CD4 TCRs were dominant, and they spanned spike.

Sequencing was performed on peripheral blood, taken on day 0 of AZD1222 vaccination. The TCR sequence derives from an adult in good health. The chain uses TRBV18 and TRBJ1-1; 7 nucleotides agree with TRBD1. Here the CDR3 reads CASSPVWDRNTEAFF. The CDR3 DNA follows: TGTGCCAGCTCACCAGTCTGGGACAGGAACACTGAAGCTTTCTTT.